This T cell receptor beta chain appears in the sequencing data of a study of T cell responses to AZD1222 COVID-19 vaccine. This clone was detected once. The CDR3 contains 16 residues. CDR1 and CDR2 from the germline V gene are MNHEY and SVGAGI. Trimming took 3 bases from V and 0 from J, leaving 14 bases between them. Sequencing used immunoSEQ multiplex PCR; TCRdb keeps in-frame clones, though not all of them. The sample includes over 75,000 clones, approximately 88% of them seen just once. This receptor was taken from an adult in good health. Sequencing was performed on peripheral blood, taken on day 0 of AZD1222 vaccination. This chain uses TRBV6-5 with TRBJ1-2; D remains ambiguous. CDR3 residues: CASSYNSAATNYGYTF. The CDR3 DNA follows: TGTGCCAGCAGTTATAACAGCGCTGCAACTAACTATGGCTACACCTTC.